This T cell receptor beta chain is from a study of identical twins. Template switching added a universal primer site, and cDNA bore unique molecular identifiers. MiXCR, applied by TCRdb to the 5' RACE reads, yields one record per CDR3 protein. The sample has approximately 260,000 distinct CDR3 sequences; approximately 8.3% are singletons. With no exceptions, donors were healthy Caucasians. Regarding the study as a whole: The study found that models underestimated out-of-frame TCR alpha sharing in monozygotic twins. Within beta out-of-frame sequences, the excess sharing observed between twins was weaker.

The CDR3 is made up of 13 amino acids. CDR1 is LNHNV and CDR2 is YYDKDF in the germline V gene (reference sequence). With 4 bases removed from V and 5 bases from J, the gap between germline ends came to 11 bases. This clonotype occurred a few times. Its antigen is as yet unknown. This sample was also put to use in a study of yellow fever vaccine responses in identical twins.

This sequence was found in a woman in her late teens or twenties in good health. The specimen sequenced was CD8+ T cells sorted from blood. The chain recombines TRBV15 with TRBJ2-5; either TRBD1 or TRBD2 may supply D (5 bases each). CDR3 sequence (DNA): TGTGCCACCAGCACAGTGGGACGGGAGACCCAGTACTTC. It specifies CATSTVGRETQYF.